This TCR beta chain was identified during a study of blood T cell repertoires in COVID-19. The method was immunoSEQ multiplex PCR; TCRdb's version includes in-frame clones alone and lacks a portion of them. This table holds just over 350,000 clones, about 90% found once. The V and J ends lost 5 bases and 3 bases respectively, with 10 bases between them. The CDR3 covers 14 residues. The germline V gene has CDR1 MNHEY and CDR2 SVGAGI. The TCR originated in a woman between 25 and 40 years old who had recovered from COVID-19. The chain is built from TRBV6-5 and TRBJ2-2; possibly TRBD2 for D (5 bases). Sequenced sample: PBMCs or T cells enriched from blood (not recorded which). The CDR3 DNA sequence: TGTGCCAGCAGTCAACCGCGGGACACCGGGGAGCTGTTTTTT. Amino acids: CASSQPRDTGELFF.